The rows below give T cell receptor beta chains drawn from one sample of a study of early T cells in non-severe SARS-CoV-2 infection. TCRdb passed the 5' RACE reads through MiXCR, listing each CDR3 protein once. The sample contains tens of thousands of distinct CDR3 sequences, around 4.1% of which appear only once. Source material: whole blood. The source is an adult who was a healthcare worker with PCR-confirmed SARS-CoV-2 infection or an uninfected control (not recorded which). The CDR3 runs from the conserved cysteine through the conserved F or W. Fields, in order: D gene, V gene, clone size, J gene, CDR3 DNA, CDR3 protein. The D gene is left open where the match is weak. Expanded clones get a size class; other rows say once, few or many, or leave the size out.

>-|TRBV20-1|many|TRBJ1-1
TGCAGTGCTAGAGCTTTAGGGGCTACGAACACTGAAGCTTTCTTT
CSARALGATNTEAFF
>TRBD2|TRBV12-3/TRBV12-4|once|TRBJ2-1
TGTGCCAGCAGCCCCTGGACTAGCGGGGGTCCAGGGCGAGGCCTATACAATGAGCAGTTCTTC
CASSPWTSGGPGRGLYNEQFF
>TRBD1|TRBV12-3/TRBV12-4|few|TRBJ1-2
TGTGCCAGCAGTTTAGAGGGGGCGCGCGGCTACACCTTC
CASSLEGARGYTF
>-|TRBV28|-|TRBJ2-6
TGTGCCAGCAGTGGCTCTGGGGCCAACGTCCTGACTTTC
CASSGSGANVLTF
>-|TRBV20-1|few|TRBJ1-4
TGCAGTGCTAGAGATTCATGGGGGACACCGGATGAAAAACTGTTTTTT
CSARDSWGTPDEKLFF
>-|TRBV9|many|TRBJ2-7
TGTGCCAGCAGCGCGGGACACTCCCTTAGGGGGCAGTACTTC
CASSAGHSLRGQYF
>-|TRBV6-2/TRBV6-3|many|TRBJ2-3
TGTGCCAGCAGTTATGCCGAGGAGACAGATACGCAGTATTTT
CASSYAEETDTQYF
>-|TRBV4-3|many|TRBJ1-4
TGCGCCAGCAGCCCCCGAAATCCAGCAACTAATGAAAAACTGTTTTTT
CASSPRNPATNEKLFF
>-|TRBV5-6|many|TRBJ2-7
TGTGCCAGCAGCTCGGGTCCCAGCTCCTACGAGCAGTACTTC
CASSSGPSSYEQYF
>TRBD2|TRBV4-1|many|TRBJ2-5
TGCGCCAGCAGCCAGCCTTCAGGACTAGCGGGGTCAGAGACCCAGTACTTC
CASSQPSGLAGSETQYF
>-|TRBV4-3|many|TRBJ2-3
TGCGCCAGCAGCCAAGGGGCGGTGGTGGGGGCCAACACAGATACGCAGTATTTT
CASSQGAVVGANTDTQYF
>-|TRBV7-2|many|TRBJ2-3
TGTGCCAGCAGCATTACTACTAGCACAGATACGCAGTATTTT
CASSITTSTDTQYF
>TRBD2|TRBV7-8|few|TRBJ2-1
TGTGCCAGCAGCTTGGCGGGACTAGCGGGAGTCCTACTCTACAATGAGCAGTTCTTC
CASSLAGLAGVLLYNEQFF
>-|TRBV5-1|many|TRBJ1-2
TGCGCCAGCAGGGAGAACTATGGCTACACCTTC
CASRENYGYTF
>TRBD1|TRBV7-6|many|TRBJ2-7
TGTGCCAGCAGCTGGGACAGTAATTACGAGCAGTACTTC
CASSWDSNYEQYF
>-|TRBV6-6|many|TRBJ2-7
TGTGCCAGCAGCCTCGCCCTCCTCGGTTGGGTGTACTTC
CASSLALLGWVYF
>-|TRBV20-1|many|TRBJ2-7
TGCAGTGCTATAGGGGGAGCGACCTACGAGCAGTACTTC
CSAIGGATYEQYF
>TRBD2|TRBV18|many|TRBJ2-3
TGTGCCAGCTCACCCTGGGGTAGCGGGATCACAGATACGCAGTATTTT
CASSPWGSGITDTQYF
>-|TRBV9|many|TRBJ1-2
TGTGCCAGCAGCTCACAGGGTACGAGGAATGGCTACACCTTC
CASSSQGTRNGYTF
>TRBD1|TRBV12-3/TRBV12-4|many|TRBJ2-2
TGTGCCAGCAGTGGACAGGGAGGAAACACCGGGGAGCTGTTTTTT
CASSGQGGNTGELFF
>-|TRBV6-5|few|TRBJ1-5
TGTGCCAGCAGTTTCCAATATAGCAATCAGCCCCAGCATTTT
CASSFQYSNQPQHF
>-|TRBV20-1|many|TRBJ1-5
TGCAGTGCTAGAGATCTCCTCTCTTCGCCCCCATATAGCAATCAGCCCCAGCATTTT
CSARDLLSSPPYSNQPQHF
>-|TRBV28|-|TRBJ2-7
TGTGCCAGCAGTCCCCGGACCTACGAGCAGTACTTC
CASSPRTYEQYF
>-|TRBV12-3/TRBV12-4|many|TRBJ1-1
TGTGCCAGCAGTTTAGGGGGGTTCGACACTGAAGCTTTCTTT
CASSLGGFDTEAFF
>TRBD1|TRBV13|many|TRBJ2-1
TGTGCCAGCAGTACCCGGGACAGGAGCTCCTACAATGAGCAGTTCTTC
CASSTRDRSSYNEQFF
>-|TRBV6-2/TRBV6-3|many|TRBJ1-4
TGTGCCAGCAGCCGACAGGAGAATGAAAAACTGTTTTTT
CASSRQENEKLFF
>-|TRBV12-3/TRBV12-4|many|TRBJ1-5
TGTGCCAGCAGTTTCCGCAGGGGTCCCTATCAGCCCCAGCATTTT
CASSFRRGPYQPQHF
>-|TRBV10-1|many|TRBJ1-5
TGCGCCAGCAGTCCCGCAGGGGCCGATCAGCCCCAGCATTTT
CASSPAGADQPQHF
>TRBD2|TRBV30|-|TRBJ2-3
TGTGCCTGGAGTGGACACCTAGCGGGAGCAACAGATACGCAGTATTTT
CAWSGHLAGATDTQYF
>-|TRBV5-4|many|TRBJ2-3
TGTGCCAGCAGCTTGGTGGCTCCGGGGGCGGATACGCAGTATTTT
CASSLVAPGADTQYF
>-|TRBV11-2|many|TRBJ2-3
TGTGCCAGCAGCTCGCGGACAACCCCCGGATCGCAGTATTTT
CASSSRTTPGSQYF
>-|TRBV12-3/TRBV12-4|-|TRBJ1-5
TGTGCCAGCAGTTTAGAAGGGCCTAATCAGCCCCAGCATTTT
CASSLEGPNQPQHF
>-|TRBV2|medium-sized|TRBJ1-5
TGTGCCAGCAGTGATGATATAGGGGGTCAGCCCCAGCATTTT
CASSDDIGGQPQHF
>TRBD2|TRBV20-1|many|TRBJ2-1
TGCAGTGCTAGAGATAGGACTAGCGGGAGTTATAGCAATGAGCAGTTCTTC
CSARDRTSGSYSNEQFF
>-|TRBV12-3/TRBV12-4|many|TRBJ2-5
TGTGCCAGCAGCCCTGGCCCCCGGGTCGGGGGGACCCAGTACTTC
CASSPGPRVGGTQYF
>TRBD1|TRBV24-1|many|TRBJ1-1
TGTGCCACCAGTGCCCGTGACAGGGACACTGAAGCTTTCTTT
CATSARDRDTEAFF